These 26 T cell receptor beta chains were sequenced from one sample in a study of blood T cell repertoires in COVID-19. TCRdb's table, derived via immunoSEQ multiplex PCR, lists solely in-frame clones and lacks some. The sample lists roughly 91,000 clones, around 85% occurring once. The sequencing sample was made of peripheral blood. The origin of the receptors is a man in his sixties or seventies with acute or convalescent COVID-19.

The chain employs TRBV18 and TRBJ2-2; D gene ambiguous. CDR3 length: 12 residues. Trimming took off 4 bases at V and 6 bases at J, with 6 bases between the two ends. Per the germline V gene, CDR1 is KGHSH and CDR2 is LQKENI. The CDR3 DNA sequence: TGTGCCAGCTCACTCTCCCCCGGGGAGCTGTTTTTT. Residues: CASSLSPGELFF.

Only one count was recorded for this clone. This rearrangement joins TRBV4-2 to TRBJ2-2, with TRBD2 as a possible D gene (5 bases). The CDR3 totals 16 residues. CDR1 is LGHNA and CDR2 is YNFKEQ in the germline V gene. Trimming left V 0 bases short and J 6 bases short, with 14 bases between. CDR3 residues: CASSQESRAGPGELFF. CDR3 in DNA: TGTGCCAGCAGCCAAGAAAGCCGGGCGGGCCCCGGGGAGCTGTTTTTT.

This chain links TRBV4-1 with TRBJ2-1, with D possibly TRBD1 on 6 matching bases. The CDR3 spans 13 residues. Per the germline V gene, CDR1 is MGHRA and CDR2 is YSYEKL. V lost 0 bases to trimming and J lost 9 bases, with 9 bases between them. The CDR3 region has the DNA TGCGCCAGCAGCCAAGAGAGGGGGATTGAGCAGTTCTTC. Protein product: CASSQERGIEQFF.

The V call is TRBV3-1 (or the pseudogene TRBV3-2), the J call TRBJ2-7; D is undetermined. The DNA end favors TRBJ2-1, so the J call may be wrong. CDR1 and CDR2 (germline): LGHDT, YNNKEL (reference sequence). The CDR3 runs to 15 residues. CDR3 protein: CASSPTTESYNEQFF. The CDR3 region has the DNA TGTGCCAGCAGCCCCACTACCGAGTCCTACAATGAGCAGTTCTTC.

J is TRBJ2-1 and V is TRBV4-1, with 10 positions matching TRBD2. Germline V lookup: CDR1 MGHRA, CDR2 YSYEKL. The CDR3 consists of 18 residues. V lost 4 bases, J lost 4 bases, and 13 bases stayed unmatched. Here the CDR3 reads CASSPQGSSGGSYNEQFF. For the CDR3, the DNA is TGCGCCAGCAGCCCCCAGGGGTCTAGCGGGGGTTCTTACAATGAGCAGTTCTTC.

This sequence joins TRBV4-1 and TRBJ1-2; 8 nucleotides align to TRBD1. Germline assignment: CDR1 MGHRA and CDR2 YSYEKL. CDR3 size: 18 residues. Trimming cost V 3 bases and J 5 bases; bases outside gene matches: 17. DNA of the CDR3: TGCGCCAGCAGCCACCTCTCGAACATCGGACAGGGACAATATGGCTACACCTTC. This sequence encodes CASSHLSNIGQGQYGYTF.

J is TRBJ1-2 and V is TRBV6-5; a possible D gene is TRBD1 (5 bases). Germline V gives CDR1 MNHEY, CDR2 SVGAGI. The V end was cut by 8 bases, the J end by 3 bases, with 16 bases between. This CDR3 is built from 14 residues. In DNA, the CDR3 is TGTGCCAGCGTTCGGCCAGGGATGGACTATGGCTACACCTTC. This codes for CASVRPGMDYGYTF.

The V gene is TRBV5-1, the J gene TRBJ2-1, with TRBD2 matching 9 bases. Trimming took 2 bases from V and 2 from J; bases not matched to a gene: 2. Germline values: CDR1 SGHRS, CDR2 YFSETQ. The CDR3 has 15 amino acids. The CDR3 region is CASSLGGGAYNEQFF. Written as DNA, the CDR3 is TGCGCCAGCAGCTTAGGCGGGGGGGCCTACAATGAGCAGTTCTTC. Combining the CDR3 with reference TRBV5-1 and TRBJ2-1 gives the whole variable domain KAGVTQTPRYLIKTRGQQVTLSCSPISGHRSVSWYQQTPGQGLQFLFEYFSETQRNKGNFPGRFSGRQFSNSRSEMNVSTLELGDSALYLCASSLGGGAYNEQFFGPGTRLTVL.

This chain's CDR3 is CASSPGRGKREQYF. In DNA, the CDR3 is TGTGCCAGCTCACCAGGCAGGGGAAAACGCGAGCAGTACTTC. The V call is TRBV18, the J call TRBJ2-7; tentative D call: TRBD1 (6 bases). CDR1 and CDR2 from the germline V gene are KGHSH and LQKENI. Trimming removed 2 bases at V and 6 bases at J, with 14 bases between. The CDR3 loop spans 14 amino acids.

The CDR3 here is CASSLDPKGGETQYF. In DNA, the CDR3 is TGTGCCAGCAGCTTAGACCCTAAAGGGGGAGAGACCCAGTACTTC. This chain joins TRBV7-6 and TRBJ2-5, with a possible D match to TRBD1 (6 bases). The CDR3 spans 15 residues. The V gene's germline CDR1 is SGHVS and CDR2 FNYEAQ. V lost 1 base, J lost 4 bases, and 13 bases lay in between.

The V gene is TRBV11-2, the J gene TRBJ2-5, with unresolved D. The V end was cut by 5 bases, the J end by 1 base, with 11 bases between. Germline V gene sequence: CDR1 SGHAT, CDR2 FQNNGV. The CDR3 sequence is 14 residues long. CDR3 sequence reads: CASSIQTAQETQYF. CDR3 DNA sequence: TGTGCCAGCAGCATTCAAACAGCCCAAGAGACCCAGTACTTC.

Concerning this clone: One end of the junction fails to match germline, which may point to a read error. The chain has TRBV6-2 or TRBV6-3 and TRBJ2-3; 11 nucleotides align to TRBD2. Per germline, CDR1 MNHEY and CDR2 SVGEGT. The CDR3 contains 13 residues. The CDR3 DNA reads TGTGCCAGCAGTCCCCAGACTAGCGGGGTGACGGTTTTT. It is translated as CASSPQTSGVTVF.

The chain employs TRBV24-1 and TRBJ2-2; TRBD2 is a possible D gene (6 bases). This CDR3 has 15 amino acids. The germline CDR1 and CDR2 sequences are KGHDR and SFDVKD. V lost 7 bases and J lost 1, with 12 bases in between. The CDR3: CATRPGRGNTGELFF. The CDR3 bases are TGTGCCACCAGGCCCGGGAGAGGGAACACCGGGGAGCTGTTTTTT.

The chain links TRBV4-2 to TRBJ2-1; possibly TRBD1 for D (6 bases). The V gene lost 2 bases and the J gene lost 2 bases, with 10 bases spanning the gap. Germline CDR1 LGHNA, CDR2 YNFKEQ. This CDR3 is built from 15 residues. The chain's CDR3 is CASSQPGHTYNEQFF. The CDR3 DNA reads TGTGCCAGCAGCCAACCGGGACATACCTACAATGAGCAGTTCTTC.

The rearrangement joins TRBV5-4 to TRBJ2-2; 8 nucleotides match TRBD2. The J segment lost 4 bases and the V segment lost 2 bases, leaving 7 bases of the junction unmatched. The CDR3 runs to 16 residues. Germline loops: CDR1 SGHNT, CDR2 YYREEE (reference sequence). The CDR3 bases are TGTGCCAGCAGCTTACCTTCGGGGGGGTCCACCGGGGAGCTGTTTTTT. It codes for CASSLPSGGSTGELFF.

The genes are TRBV15 and TRBJ2-7; D is ambiguous. Germline V gene lookup returns CDR1 LNHNV and CDR2 YYDKDF (reference sequence). This CDR3 is 14 amino acids long. The germline V and J ends were trimmed by 0 bases and 2 bases, with 8 bases remaining between them. CDR3 sequence (DNA): TGTGCCACCAGCAGAGATCTCTATACCTACGAGCAGTACTTC. This translates into CATSRDLYTYEQYF.

V and J are TRBV6-2 or TRBV6-3 and TRBJ2-1, with D hard to call. This CDR3 contains 15 residues. Per germline, CDR1 MNHEY and CDR2 SVGEGT. The ends were cut back, 2 bases at V and 1 base at J, with 9 bases in the middle. The DNA for the CDR3 is TGTGCCAGCAGTTACCCCGCCCAGTCCTACAATGAGCAGTTCTTC. Amino acid sequence: CASSYPAQSYNEQFF.

The V gene is TRBV5-1, the J gene TRBJ1-2; TRBD1 might be the D (5 bases). Deletions cut 2 bases from V and 8 bases from J, with 10 bases between. Germline V gene lookup returns CDR1 SGHRS and CDR2 YFSETQ. The length of the CDR3 is 12 residues. The DNA for the CDR3 is TGCGCCAGCAGCTTTGACAGTCTCGGCTACACCTTC. Translated: CASSFDSLGYTF.

The V and J genes are TRBV11-3 and TRBJ2-5, with a weak D call TRBD1 (5 bases). Germline loops: CDR1 SGHNT, CDR2 YENEEA. CDR3 length: 13 amino acids. V lost 4 bases, J lost 5 bases, and 11 bases lay in between. In DNA, the CDR3 is TGTGCCAGCAGCTCACACCCAGGGGAGACCCAGTACTTC. It translates to CASSSHPGETQYF.

V and J are TRBV30 and TRBJ1-2; D uncertain. The CDR3 covers 11 residues. Trimming left V 4 bases short and J 3 bases short, with 6 bases between. Germline V CDR1 and CDR2: GTSNPN, SVGIG (reference sequence). The CDR3 nucleotides read TGTGCCTGGAAACAAGACTATGGCTACACCTTC. This encodes CAWKQDYGYTF.

This chain uses TRBV28 with TRBJ2-5; possibly TRBD2 for D (5 bases). V lost 2 bases and J lost 2, with 9 bases in between. The CDR3 is made up of 14 amino acids. In germline, CDR1 is MDHEN, CDR2 SYDVKM. The CDR3 loop is CASSLAGPQETQYF. The CDR3 DNA follows: TGTGCCAGCAGTTTAGCGGGTCCTCAAGAGACCCAGTACTTC.

The V call is TRBV6-6, the J call TRBJ2-7, with D perhaps TRBD2 (6 bases). The CDR3 is 12 residues long. Per germline, CDR1 MNHNY and CDR2 SVGAGI (reference sequence). Between the trimmed V and J ends, which lost 6 bases and 3 bases, there was a span of 9 bases. CDR3 bases: TGTGCCAGCAGCCCCGGGGGCTACGAGCAGTACTTC. Amino acids: CASSPGGYEQYF.

The chain links TRBV14 to TRBJ2-6, with 9 nucleotides matching TRBD1. The CDR3 sequence is 15 residues long. V lost 6 bases to trimming and J lost 3 bases; unmatched junction nucleotides: 3. CDR1 and CDR2 (germline): SGHDN, FVKESK. In DNA form, the CDR3 reads TGTGCCAGCAGGGGACAGGGATATGGGGCCAACGTCCTGACTTTC. It specifies CASRGQGYGANVLTF.

The chain carries TRBV2 and TRBJ2-1; 8 bases fit TRBD2. The V and J ends lost 0 bases and 8 bases, in that order; junction bases with no gene match: 9. Germline assignment: CDR1 SNHLY and CDR2 FYNNEI. This CDR3 spans 16 amino acids. The CDR3 bases are TGTGCCAGCAGTGAAGCCCCCAGCGGGGGAGAAGATGAGCAGTTCTTC. Encoded protein: CASSEAPSGGEDEQFF.

The J gene is TRBJ1-5, the V gene TRBV6-5; tentatively, D is TRBD1 (5 bases). CDR3 length: 13 residues. The ends were cut back, 7 bases at V and 1 base at J, with 8 bases in the middle. In germline, CDR1 is MNHEY, CDR2 SVGAGI. In DNA, the CDR3 is TGTGCCAGCATGGGGGGAAGCAATCAGCCCCAGCATTTT. Its protein is CASMGGSNQPQHF.

V and J are TRBV27 and TRBJ2-2, with 9 bases matching TRBD2. The CDR3 loop spans 20 amino acids. Losses at the gene ends were 0 bases for V and 2 bases for J; bases not matched to a gene: 13. Germline assignment: CDR1 MNHEY and CDR2 SMNVEV (reference sequence). CDR3 sequence: CASSLSTPLSGGPNTGELFF. The DNA of the CDR3 is TGTGCCAGCAGTTTATCGACCCCTTTAAGCGGGGGGCCTAACACCGGGGAGCTGTTTTTT.